This T cell receptor beta chain is from a study of T-cell memory formation after mild COVID-19. General observations from the study: Memory sampled before infection contained some responding clones, suggesting cross-reactive memory joined. Clones that contracted clustered mainly in CM and EM if CD4+ and in EMRA if CD8+.

TCRdb itself ran the 5' RACE reads through MiXCR, one entry per CDR3 protein. The sample has 150,000 or so distinct CDR3 sequences, approximately 10% seen once. Germline V CDR1 and CDR2: LNHDA, SQIVND (reference sequence). Trimming removed 10 bases from V and 5 bases from J, with 15 bases in between. The CDR3 runs to 13 residues. The sample holds a few counts of this clonotype. Antigen unknown. The sample taken for sequencing was PBMCs or a T cell subset sorted from them (not recorded which). The gene calls are TRBV19 and TRBJ1-5, with D unresolved. The sequence was collected from a man in his late teens or twenties who had mild COVID-19 (a few samples of this study predate the infection). Cell type and time point are not known. CDR3 bases: TGTGCCACAAACCTTGACGGGGATCAGCCCCAGCATTTT. Amino acid sequence: CATNLDGDQPQHF.